This T cell receptor beta chain was identified during a study of human T cells and chemical hapten exposure. Study summary: Patch tests put 0.01% DPC on the upper back, and the results were checked at 6 days. Patients, a majority of them female, were diagnosed with alopecia areata, totalis or universalis. The study's findings and limits: All donors were alopecia patients, so their immunity may differ from that of healthy people. Versus controls, expanded TCRs had significantly more large CDR3 similarity clusters.

MiXCR, applied by TCRdb to the RACE reads, yields one record per CDR3 protein. The sample has just over 70,000 distinct CDR3 sequences, around 10% seen once. The CDR3 spans 13 residues. V dropped 3 bases and J dropped 6 bases, with 12 bases sitting between them. CDR1 is SGHRS, CDR2 YFSETQ, per germline. At least ten counts were recorded for this clonotype. Its antigen remains unknown. The time point is: patch test 3, about 24 weeks after DPC sensitization. Treatment described: therapeutic diphenylcyclopropenone sensitization with weekly scalp DPC. This sequence was found in a woman aged 45-60 years with alopecia areata. Some clones in this sample may be carry-over from other donors' samples. The material was whole blood, obtained in connection with sensitization to the hapten diphenylcyclopropenone (DPC). This rearrangement joins TRBV5-1 to TRBJ1-1; D is ambiguous. The chain's CDR3 is CASSWGGQSEAFF. CDR3 DNA sequence: TGCGCCAGCAGCTGGGGAGGGCAGTCTGAAGCTTTCTTT. Together with reference TRBV5-1 and TRBJ1-1, the CDR3 gives the full variable domain: KAGVTQTPRYLIKTRGQQVTLSCSPISGHRSVSWYQQTPGQGLQFLFEYFSETQRNKGNFPGRFSGRQFSNSRSEMNVSTLELGDSALYLCASSWGGQSEAFFGQGTRLTVV.